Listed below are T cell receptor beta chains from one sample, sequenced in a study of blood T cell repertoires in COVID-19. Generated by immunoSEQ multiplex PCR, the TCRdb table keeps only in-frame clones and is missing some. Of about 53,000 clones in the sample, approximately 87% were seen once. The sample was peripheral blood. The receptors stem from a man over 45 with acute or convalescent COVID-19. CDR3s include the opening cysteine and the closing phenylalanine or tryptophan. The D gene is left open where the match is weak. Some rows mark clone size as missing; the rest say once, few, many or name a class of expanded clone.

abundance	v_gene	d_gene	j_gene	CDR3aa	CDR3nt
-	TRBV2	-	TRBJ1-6	CASSERRQLSPLHF	TGTGCCAGCAGTGAACGGCGGCAGCTATCACCCCTCCACTTT
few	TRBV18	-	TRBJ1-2	CASSGVEDGYTF	TGTGCCAGCTCTGGGGTGGAGGACGGCTACACCTTC
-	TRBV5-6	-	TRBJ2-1	CASSLRGGATYNEQFF	TGTGCCAGCAGCTTGCGAGGGGGAGCCACCTACAATGAGCAGTTCTTC
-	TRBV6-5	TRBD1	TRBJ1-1	CASSLRQGNTEAFF	TGTGCCAGCAGCCTAAGACAGGGGAACACTGAAGCTTTCTTT
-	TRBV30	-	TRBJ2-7	CAWSVQLADEQYF	TGTGCCTGGAGTGTACAATTGGCGGACGAGCAGTACTTC
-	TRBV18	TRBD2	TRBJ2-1	CASSPRLAGGTDYNEQFF	TGTGCCAGCTCACCCAGACTAGCGGGGGGCACAGACTACAATGAGCAGTTCTTC
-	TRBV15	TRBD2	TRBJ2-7	CATSRDYPSGMYEQYF	TGTGCCACCAGCAGAGATTACCCTAGCGGGATGTACGAGCAGTACTTC
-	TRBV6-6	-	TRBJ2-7	CASSPRYEQYF	TGTGCCAGCAGTCCCCGTTACGAGCAGTACTTC
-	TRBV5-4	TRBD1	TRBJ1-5	CASSLTPGTGYVSNQPQHF	TGTGCCAGCAGCCTCACTCCGGGGACAGGGTATGTGAGCAATCAGCCCCAGCATTTT
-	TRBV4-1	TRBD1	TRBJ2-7	CASSPTGQGDHEQYF	TGCGCCAGCAGCCCTACTGGACAGGGGGACCACGAGCAGTACTTC
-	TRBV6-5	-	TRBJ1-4	CASTIGNAYLFF	TGTGCCAGCACGATCGGGAACGCCTACCTGTTTTTT
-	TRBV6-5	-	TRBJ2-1	CASSYYNGNEQFF	TGTGCCAGCAGTTACTATAACGGCAATGAGCAGTTCTTC
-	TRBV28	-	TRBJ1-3	CASSLAGLGNTIYF	TGTGCCAGCAGTTTGGCGGGGCTGGGAAACACCATATATTTT
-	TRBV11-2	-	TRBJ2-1	CASSIRDNEQFF	TGTGCCAGCAGCATCAGGGACAATGAGCAGTTCTTC
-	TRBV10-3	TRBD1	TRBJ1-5	CAISVWGQGQPQHF	TGTGCCATCAGTGTTTGGGGACAGGGTCAGCCCCAGCATTTT
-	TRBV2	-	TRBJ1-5	CASIWLVTSKNAEEPQHF	TGTGCCAGCATTTGGCTTGTTACCAGTAAGAATGCCGAAGAGCCCCAGCATTTT
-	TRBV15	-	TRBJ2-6	CATSRDQGISGANVLTF	TGTGCCACCAGCAGAGATCAGGGAATCTCTGGGGCCAACGTCCTGACTTTC
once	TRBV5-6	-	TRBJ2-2	CASSSGLGPGELFF	TGTGCCAGCAGCTCGGGACTCGGCCCCGGGGAGCTGTTTTTT
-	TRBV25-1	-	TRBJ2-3	CASSAEGHLKQYF	TGTGCCAGCAGTGCTGAGGGACACCTCAAGCAGTATTTT
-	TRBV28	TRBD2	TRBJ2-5	CASSSPGLAGETQYF	TGTGCCAGCAGTTCACCGGGACTAGCGGGAGAGACCCAGTACTTC
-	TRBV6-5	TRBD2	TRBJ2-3	CASSYSAGVADTQYF	TGTGCCAGCAGTTATTCAGCGGGAGTTGCAGATACGCAGTATTTT
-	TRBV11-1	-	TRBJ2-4	CASSLALQGLGIQYF	TGTGCCAGCAGCTTAGCGCTCCAGGGCCTAGGGATTCAGTACTTC
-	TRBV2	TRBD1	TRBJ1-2	CASRSGTVSGYTF	TGTGCCAGCAGGTCCGGGACAGTCTCTGGCTACACCTTC
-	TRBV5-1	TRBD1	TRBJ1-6	CASSYGGQGLFSYNSPLHF	TGCGCCAGCAGCTACGGGGGACAGGGGTTATTCTCCTATAATTCACCCCTCCACTTT
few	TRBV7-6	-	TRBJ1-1	CASSADKNTEAFF	TGTGCCAGCAGCGCTGACAAGAACACTGAAGCTTTCTTT
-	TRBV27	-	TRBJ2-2	CASTWTGAGELFF	TGTGCCAGCACCTGGACGGGGGCCGGGGAGCTGTTTTTT
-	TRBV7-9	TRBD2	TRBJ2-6	CASSSGTSGFSGANVLTF	TGTGCCAGCAGCTCAGGGACTAGCGGGTTCTCTGGGGCCAACGTCCTGACTTTC
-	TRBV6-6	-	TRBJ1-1	CASSYSADTEAFF	TGTGCCAGCAGTTACTCGGCAGACACTGAAGCTTTCTTT
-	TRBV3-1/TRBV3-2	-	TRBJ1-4	CASSPRQGRTTNEKLFF	TGTGCCAGCAGCCCACGCCAGGGGCGTACAACTAATGAAAAACTGTTTTTT
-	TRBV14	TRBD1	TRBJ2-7	CASSQITGTAGGRLHF	TGTGCCAGCAGCCAAATAACCGGGACAGCCGGCGGCCGGCTGCACTTC
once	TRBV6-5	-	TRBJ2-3	CASSLSGRTDTQYF	TGTGCCAGCAGTCTTAGCGGCCGCACAGATACGCAGTATTTT
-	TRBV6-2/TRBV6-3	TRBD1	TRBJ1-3	CASSYGTGYSGNTIYF	TGTGCCAGCAGTTACGGGACAGGCTACTCTGGAAACACCATATATTTT
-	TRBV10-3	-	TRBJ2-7	CAISDFTYEQYF	TGTGCCATCAGTGACTTTACCTACGAGCAGTACTTC
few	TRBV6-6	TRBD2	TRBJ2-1	CATTSVPYNEQFF	TGTGCCACCACTAGCGTCCCCTACAATGAGCAGTTCTTC
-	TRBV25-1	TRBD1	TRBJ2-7	CASSDPGQGAWEQYF	TGTGCCAGCAGTGACCCCGGACAGGGGGCATGGGAGCAGTACTTC
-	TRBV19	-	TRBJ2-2	CASSRARQDTGELFF	TGTGCCAGTAGTAGGGCCCGACAGGATACCGGGGAGCTGTTTTTT
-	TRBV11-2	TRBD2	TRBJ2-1	CASSFYRGLAGEIEQFF	TGTGCCAGCAGCTTTTACAGGGGACTAGCGGGAGAGATTGAGCAGTTCTTC
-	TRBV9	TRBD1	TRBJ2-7	CASSAGDRGSYEQYF	TGTGCCAGCAGCGCTGGGGACAGGGGATCCTACGAGCAGTACTTC
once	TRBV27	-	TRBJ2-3	CASSLNQGEDTQYF	TGTGCCAGCAGTTTAAATCAGGGTGAAGATACGCAGTATTTT
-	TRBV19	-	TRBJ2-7	CASSLQGKKYEQYF	TGTGCCAGTAGTCTCCAGGGGAAGAAGTACGAGCAGTACTTC
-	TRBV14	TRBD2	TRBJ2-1	CASSQVSGAYNEQFF	TGTGCCAGCAGCCAAGTTAGCGGGGCCTACAATGAGCAGTTCTTC
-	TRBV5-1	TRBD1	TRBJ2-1	CASSPQPGQGHEQFF	TGCGCCAGCAGCCCCCAACCGGGACAGGGTCATGAGCAGTTCTTC
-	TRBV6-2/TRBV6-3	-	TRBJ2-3	CASSFRGARTNTQYF	TGTGCCAGCAGTTTCAGGGGTGCACGCACGAATACGCAGTATTTT
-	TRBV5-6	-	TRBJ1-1	CASSLLGRGTEAFF	TGTGCCAGCAGCTTGCTGGGAAGGGGCACTGAAGCTTTCTTT
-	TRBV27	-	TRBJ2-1	CASSSRSYNEQFF	TGTGCCAGCAGTTCCCGGTCATACAATGAGCAGTTCTTC